The present T cell receptor beta chain was sequenced within a study of OX40 agonist ivuxolimab in advanced cancers. The method was immunoSEQ multiplex PCR; TCRdb's version includes in-frame clones alone and lacks a portion of them. The sample has about 63,000 clones; approximately 88% are singletons. Germline trimming cut 3 bases from V and 3 bases from J; bases unmatched to any gene: 6. Germline CDR1 KGHSH, CDR2 LQKENI. This CDR3 is built from 17 residues. Blood got drawn at baseline, again on cycle 4 day 1, and then on cycle 7 day 1. This sequence originates from an adult with an advanced solid tumor such as melanoma, head and neck, liver or kidney cancer. Sequencing used CD4+ or CD8+ T cells sorted from blood, obtained in a trial of the OX40 agonist ivuxolimab. The rearrangement links TRBV18 to TRBJ2-1; 12 nucleotides match TRBD2. DNA for the CDR3: TGTGCCAGCTCACCGAGACTAGCGGGGGAGTTCTACAATGAGCAGTTCTTC. Amino acid sequence: CASSPRLAGEFYNEQFF.